Listed below are T cell receptor beta chains from one sample, sequenced in a study of cytomegalovirus exposure and HLA in healthy donors. The table came from immunoSEQ multiplex PCR; TCRdb's copy has only in-frame clones and leaves some out. The sample carries about 50,000 clones, 80% to 90% recorded once. Sequenced material: PBMCs. Source of these receptors: a woman younger than 45 in good health and CMV-seronegative. Each CDR3 is given without its conserved first and last residue.

v_call cdr3_aa
TRBV27 ASSGGRETQY
TRBV6-5 ASRKQDGYT
TRBV6-5 ASSIQVSGNTIY
TRBV7-6 ASSLDLSGANVLT
TRBV27 ASSSTVTSYIYEQY
TRBV7-6 ASSLPLAGSSYEQY
TRBV9 ASSVGGAHSGNTIY
TRBV7-8 ASSQGTGGRVSYEQY
TRBV2 ASSGPSGAGGYNEQF
TRBV10-2 AKVFNSGRALGGYEQY
TRBV27 ASSSTSGIYNEQF
TRBV25-1 ASSATGTGNTEAF
TRBV11-2 ASRILLAGGSYNEQF
TRBV4-3 ASSQDFEGSGIYNEQF
TRBV5-1 ASSLGTDTIHEQF
TRBV29-1 SVESAGNYNEQF
TRBV19 ASSRGGLTGNQPQH
TRBV5-4 ASSFQGIAGNTIY
TRBV6-1 ASSVRGRGTDTQY
TRBV28 ASSQQGPIYEQY
TRBV5-1 ASSLGAASTDTQY
TRBV4-3 ASSPDGGPLGVYGYT
TRBV19 ASRIQTGGDQPQH
TRBV9 ASSGGGDRGQPQH
TRBV6-6 ASGGYSNQPQH
TRBV27 ASSLPDSFAF
TRBV15 ATSNTGDSYTEAF
TRBV5-4 ASSRGGGPEGYT
TRBV5-1 ASSPTGSNTEAF
TRBV7-8 ASSLGRTASTDTQY
TRBV4-3 ASSQDRFLDSGYT
TRBV4-1 ASSQVEGGEGPQH
TRBV28 ASTIFGTGRAF
TRBV9 ASSAYGSPGELF
TRBV5-1 ASSLGWGLADYEQY